Listed below are T cell receptor beta chains from one sample, sequenced in a study of blood T cell repertoires in COVID-19. The method was immunoSEQ multiplex PCR; TCRdb's version includes in-frame clones alone and lacks a portion of them. The top ten clones hold 7.5% of a sample with over 150,000 clones, around 81% of them seen once. The sequencing sample was made of PBMCs or T cells enriched from blood (not recorded which). The receptors stem from a man in his forties or fifties who had recovered from COVID-19. Each CDR3 is given with its conserved first and last residue. A D gene is named only where the DNA matches it firmly. For some rows the clone size is stated as once, few or many, or as a class when expanded; others skip it.

J gene	clone size	V gene	D gene	CDR3 protein	CDR3 DNA
TRBJ1-6	.	TRBV9	TRBD1	CASSPTPGTDSPLHF	TGTGCCAGCAGCCCGACCCCCGGGACAGATTCACCCCTCCACTTT
TRBJ2-3	few	TRBV4-3	.	CAWGRAVDTQYF	TGCGCCTGGGGCAGGGCGGTGGATACGCAGTATTTT
TRBJ1-6	.	TRBV27	TRBD1	CASSLRQGYNSPLHF	TGTGCCAGCAGTTTACGACAGGGGTATAATTCACCCCTCCACTTT
TRBJ1-3	.	TRBV6-1	TRBD1	CASSERQGAFSGNTIYF	TGTGCCAGCAGTGAAAGACAGGGGGCTTTCTCTGGAAACACCATATATTTT
TRBJ1-2	.	TRBV5-6	.	CASSLDYSGGYTF	TGTGCCAGCAGCTTGGACTACAGCGGTGGCTACACCTTC
TRBJ1-5	.	TRBV6-5	.	CASSYKRVGQPQHF	TGTGCCAGCAGTTATAAGAGGGTCGGACAGCCCCAGCATTTT
TRBJ2-3	.	TRBV11-2	TRBD2	CASSSSGVGADTQYF	TGTGCCAGCAGCTCGAGCGGGGTGGGCGCAGATACGCAGTATTTT
TRBJ1-2	.	TRBV6-5	.	CASSNTAHGYTF	TGTGCCAGCAGTAACACAGCTCATGGCTACACCTTC
TRBJ1-5	.	TRBV9	TRBD1	CASSPGQGQPQHF	TGTGCCAGCAGCCCTGGACAGGGCCAGCCCCAGCATTTT
TRBJ1-6	.	TRBV7-9	.	CASSPYLLGRDSPLHF	TGTGCCAGCAGCCCTTATCTATTGGGGAGGGATTCACCCCTCCACTTT
TRBJ2-2	.	TRBV6-5	.	CASSRDSGGELFF	TGTGCCAGCAGCCGGGACTCTGGCGGGGAGCTGTTTTTT
TRBJ2-7	.	TRBV19	TRBD1	CASTQTGTGEHEQYF	TGTGCCAGTACTCAGACCGGGACAGGGGAACACGAGCAGTACTTC
TRBJ1-1	.	TRBV2	.	CASSEAGNPLLYGAFF	TGTGCCAGCAGTGAGGCAGGGAACCCGCTACTCTACGGGGCTTTCTTT
TRBJ2-2	.	TRBV4-3	.	CASSQEPLSGELFF	TGCGCCAGCAGCCAAGAACCCCTAAGCGGGGAGCTGTTTTTT
TRBJ1-2	.	TRBV6-5	.	CASRAWGEGYGYTF	TGTGCCAGCAGAGCATGGGGGGAAGGCTATGGCTACACCTTC
TRBJ1-1	.	TRBV5-1	.	CASSLGGGAYTEAFF	TGCGCCAGCAGCTTGGGTGGGGGGGCGTACACTGAAGCTTTCTTT
TRBJ2-1	.	TRBV6-5	.	CASSSLRGNEQFF	TGTGCCAGCAGTTCTCTCCGGGGGAATGAGCAGTTCTTC